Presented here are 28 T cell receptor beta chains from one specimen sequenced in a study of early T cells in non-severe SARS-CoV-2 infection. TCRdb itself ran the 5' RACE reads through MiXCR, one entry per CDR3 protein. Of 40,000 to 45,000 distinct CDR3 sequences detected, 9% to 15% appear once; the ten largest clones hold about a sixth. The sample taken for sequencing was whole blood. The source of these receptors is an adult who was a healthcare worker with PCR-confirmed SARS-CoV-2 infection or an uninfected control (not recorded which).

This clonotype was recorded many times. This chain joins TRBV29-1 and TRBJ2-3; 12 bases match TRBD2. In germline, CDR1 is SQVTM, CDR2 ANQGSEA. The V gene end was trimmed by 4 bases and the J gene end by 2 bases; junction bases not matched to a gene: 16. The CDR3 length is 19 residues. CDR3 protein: CSVAQGAPGLAGPTDTQYF. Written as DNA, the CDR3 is TGCAGCGTTGCACAGGGGGCGCCCGGACTAGCGGGACCCACAGATACGCAGTATTTT.

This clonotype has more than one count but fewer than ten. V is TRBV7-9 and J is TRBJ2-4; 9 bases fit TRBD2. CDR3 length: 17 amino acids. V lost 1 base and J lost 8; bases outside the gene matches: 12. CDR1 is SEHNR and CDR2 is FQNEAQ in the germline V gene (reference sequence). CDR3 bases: TGTGCCAGCAGCTTAGAAATGGGTAGCGGGAGCGGGTACATTCAGTACTTC. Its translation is CASSLEMGSGSGYIQYF.

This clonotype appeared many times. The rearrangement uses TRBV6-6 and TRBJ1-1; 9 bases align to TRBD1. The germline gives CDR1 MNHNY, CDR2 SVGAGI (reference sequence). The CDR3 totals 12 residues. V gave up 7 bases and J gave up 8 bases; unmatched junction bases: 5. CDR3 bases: TGTGCCAGCATCCGACAGGGGGACGAAGCTTTCTTT. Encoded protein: CASIRQGDEAFF.

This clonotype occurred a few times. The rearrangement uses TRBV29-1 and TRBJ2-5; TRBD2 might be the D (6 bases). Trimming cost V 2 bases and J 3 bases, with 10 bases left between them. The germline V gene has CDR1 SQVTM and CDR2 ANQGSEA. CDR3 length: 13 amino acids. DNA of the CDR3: TGCAGCGTTGAACGGCGGGATAAAGAGACCCAGTACTTC. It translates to CSVERRDKETQYF.

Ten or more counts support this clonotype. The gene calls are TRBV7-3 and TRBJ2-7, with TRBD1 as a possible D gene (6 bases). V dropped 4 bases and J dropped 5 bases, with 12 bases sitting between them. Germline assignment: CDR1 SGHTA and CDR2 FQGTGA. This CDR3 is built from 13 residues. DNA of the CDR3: TGTGCCAGCAGCTCTACAGGGAGCGACGAGCAGTACTTC. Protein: CASSSTGSDEQYF. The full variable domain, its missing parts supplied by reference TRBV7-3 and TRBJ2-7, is GAGVSQTPSNKVTEKGKYVELRCDPISGHTALYWYRQSLGQGPEFLIYFQGTGAADDSGLPNDRFFAVRPEGSVSTLKIQRTERGDSAVYLCASSSTGSDEQYFGPGTRLTVT.

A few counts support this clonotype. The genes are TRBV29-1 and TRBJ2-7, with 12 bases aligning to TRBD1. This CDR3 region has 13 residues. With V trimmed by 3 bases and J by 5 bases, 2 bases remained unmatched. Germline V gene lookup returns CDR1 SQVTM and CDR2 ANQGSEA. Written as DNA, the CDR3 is TGCAGCGTTGAGGGACAGGGGGCGAACGAGCAGTACTTC. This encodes CSVEGQGANEQYF.

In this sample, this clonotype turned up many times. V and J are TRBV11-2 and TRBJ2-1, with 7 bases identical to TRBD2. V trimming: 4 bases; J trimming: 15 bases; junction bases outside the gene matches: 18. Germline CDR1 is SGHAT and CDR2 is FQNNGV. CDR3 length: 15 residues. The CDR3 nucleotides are TGTGCCAGCAGCTCCCTAAAAGGGAGGGTCTTTGGCCGGTTCTTC. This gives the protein CASSSLKGRVFGRFF. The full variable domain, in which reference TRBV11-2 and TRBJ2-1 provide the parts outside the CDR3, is EAGVAQSPRYKIIEKRQSVAFWCNPISGHATLYWYQQILGQGPKLLIQFQNNGVVDDSQLPKDRFSAERLKGVDSTLKIQPAKLEDSAVYLCASSSLKGRVFGRFFGPGTRLTVL.

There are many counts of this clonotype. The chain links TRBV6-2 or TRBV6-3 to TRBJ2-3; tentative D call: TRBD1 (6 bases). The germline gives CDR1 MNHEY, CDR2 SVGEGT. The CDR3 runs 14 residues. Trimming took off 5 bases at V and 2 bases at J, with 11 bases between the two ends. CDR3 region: CASSRQVHTDTQYF. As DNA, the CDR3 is TGTGCCAGCAGTCGACAGGTCCACACAGATACGCAGTATTTT.

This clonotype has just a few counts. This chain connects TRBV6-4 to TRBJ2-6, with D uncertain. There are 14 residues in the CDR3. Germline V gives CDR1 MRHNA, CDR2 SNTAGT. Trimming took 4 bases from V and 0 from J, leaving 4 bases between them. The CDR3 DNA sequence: TGTGCCAGCAGTGGTGACTCTGGGGCCAACGTCCTGACTTTC. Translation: CASSGDSGANVLTF.

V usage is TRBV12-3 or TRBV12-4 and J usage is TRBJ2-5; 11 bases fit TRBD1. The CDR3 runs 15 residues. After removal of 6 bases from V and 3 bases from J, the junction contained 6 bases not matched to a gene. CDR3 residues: CASRDRGRMEETQYF. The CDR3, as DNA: TGTGCCAGCAGGGACAGGGGGCGAATGGAAGAGACCCAGTACTTC.

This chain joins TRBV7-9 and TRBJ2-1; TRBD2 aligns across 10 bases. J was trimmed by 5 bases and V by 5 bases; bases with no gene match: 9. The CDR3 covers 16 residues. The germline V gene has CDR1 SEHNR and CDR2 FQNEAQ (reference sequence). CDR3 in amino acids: CASSQGLAGVNNEQFF. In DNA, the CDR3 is TGTGCCAGCAGCCAAGGTCTAGCGGGAGTCAACAATGAGCAGTTCTTC.

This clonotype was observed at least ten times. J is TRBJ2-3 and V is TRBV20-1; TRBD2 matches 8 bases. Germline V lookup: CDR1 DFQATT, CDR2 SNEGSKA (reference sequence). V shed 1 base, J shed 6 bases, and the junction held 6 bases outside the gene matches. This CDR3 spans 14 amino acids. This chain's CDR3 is CSARVRGGPDTQYF. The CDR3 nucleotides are TGCAGTGCTAGAGTCCGCGGGGGGCCGGATACGCAGTATTTT.

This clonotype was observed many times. The CDR3 protein is CSADGPTSTDTQYF. The CDR3 region has the DNA TGCAGTGCCGACGGGCCAACTAGCACAGATACGCAGTATTTT. The rearrangement joins TRBV20-1 to TRBJ2-3, with no clear D. V lost 6 bases, J lost 0 bases, and 13 bases lay in between. The CDR3 sequence is 14 residues long. The V gene's germline CDR1 is DFQATT and CDR2 SNEGSKA (reference sequence).

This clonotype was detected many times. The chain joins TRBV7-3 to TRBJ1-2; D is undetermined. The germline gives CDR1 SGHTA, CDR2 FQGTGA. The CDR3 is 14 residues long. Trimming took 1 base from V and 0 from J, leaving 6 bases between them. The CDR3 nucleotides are TGTGCCAGCAGCTTAAACAGAGCTAACTATGGCTACACCTTC. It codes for CASSLNRANYGYTF.

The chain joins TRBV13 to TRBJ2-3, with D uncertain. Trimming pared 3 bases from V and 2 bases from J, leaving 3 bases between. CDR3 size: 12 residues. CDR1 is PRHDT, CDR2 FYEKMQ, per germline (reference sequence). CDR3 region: CASSFDTDTQYF. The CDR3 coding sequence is TGTGCCAGCAGCTTCGACACAGATACGCAGTATTTT.

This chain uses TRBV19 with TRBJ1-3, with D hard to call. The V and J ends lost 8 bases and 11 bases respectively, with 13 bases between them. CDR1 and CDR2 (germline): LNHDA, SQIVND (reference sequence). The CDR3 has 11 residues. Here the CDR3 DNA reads TGTGCCAGTCAAGGACCCGGCCCCATATATTTT. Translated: CASQGPGPIYF. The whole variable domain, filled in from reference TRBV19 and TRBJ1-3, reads DGGITQSPKYLFRKEGQNVTLSCEQNLNHDAMYWYRQDPGQGLRLIYYSQIVNDFQKGDIAEGYSVSREKKESFPLTVTSAQKNPTAFYLCASQGPGPIYFGEGSWLTVV.

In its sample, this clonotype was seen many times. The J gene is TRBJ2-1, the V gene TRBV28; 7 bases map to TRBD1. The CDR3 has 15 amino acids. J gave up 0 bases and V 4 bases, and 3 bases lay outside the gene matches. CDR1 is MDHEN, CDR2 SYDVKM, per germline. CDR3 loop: CASSSTGSSYNEQFF. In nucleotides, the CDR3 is TGTGCCAGCAGTTCGACAGGGAGCTCCTACAATGAGCAGTTCTTC.

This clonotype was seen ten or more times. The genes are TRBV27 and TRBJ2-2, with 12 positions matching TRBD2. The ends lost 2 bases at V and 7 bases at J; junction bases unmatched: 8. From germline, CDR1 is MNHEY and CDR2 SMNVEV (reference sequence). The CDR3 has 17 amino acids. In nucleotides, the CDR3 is TGTGCCAGCAGTTTACGCCGACTAGCGGGAGATTTCGGGGAGCTGTTTTTT. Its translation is CASSLRRLAGDFGELFF.

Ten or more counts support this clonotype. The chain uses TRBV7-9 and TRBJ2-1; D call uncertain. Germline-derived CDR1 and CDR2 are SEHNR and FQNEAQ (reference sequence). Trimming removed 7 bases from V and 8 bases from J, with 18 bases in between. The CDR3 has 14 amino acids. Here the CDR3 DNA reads TGTGCCAGCACCTCGACAAGCCTTAAATATGAGCAGTTCTTC. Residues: CASTSTSLKYEQFF.

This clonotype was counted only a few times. The CDR3 sequence: CASSPSPGLAGTDTQYF. The CDR3 DNA follows: TGTGCCAGCAGCCCATCACCTGGACTAGCGGGGACAGATACGCAGTATTTT. The chain couples TRBV7-6 to TRBJ2-3; TRBD2 agrees at 12 bases. The length of the CDR3 is 17 residues. The V segment lost 5 bases and the J segment 3 bases; nucleotides outside the gene matches: 9. Looked up from germline, CDR1 is SGHVS and CDR2 is FNYEAQ.

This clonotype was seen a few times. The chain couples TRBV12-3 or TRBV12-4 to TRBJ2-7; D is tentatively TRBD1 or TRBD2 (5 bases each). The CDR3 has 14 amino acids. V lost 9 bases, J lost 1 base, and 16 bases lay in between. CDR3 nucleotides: TGTGCCAGTACAGAAGAGGGGTTTTCCTACGAGCAGTACTTC. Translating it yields CASTEEGFSYEQYF.

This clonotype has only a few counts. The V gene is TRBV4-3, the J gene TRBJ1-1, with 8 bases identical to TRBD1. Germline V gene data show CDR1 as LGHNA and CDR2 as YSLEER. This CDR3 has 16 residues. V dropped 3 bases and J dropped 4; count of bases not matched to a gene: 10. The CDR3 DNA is TGCGCCAGCAGCCAGATTTACAGGGGGAAGGGCACTGAAGCTTTCTTT. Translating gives CASSQIYRGKGTEAFF.

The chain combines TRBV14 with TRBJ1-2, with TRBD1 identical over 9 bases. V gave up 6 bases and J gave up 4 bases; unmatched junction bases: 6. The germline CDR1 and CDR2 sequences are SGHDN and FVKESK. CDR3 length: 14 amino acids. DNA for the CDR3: TGTGCCAGCAGTGGAGACAGGGGGGCCTATGGCTACACCTTC. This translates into CASSGDRGAYGYTF.

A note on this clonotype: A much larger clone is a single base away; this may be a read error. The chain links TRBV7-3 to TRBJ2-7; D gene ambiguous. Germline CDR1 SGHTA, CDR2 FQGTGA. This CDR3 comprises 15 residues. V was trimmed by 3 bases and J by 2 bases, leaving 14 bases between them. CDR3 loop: CASSFASVGTYEQYF. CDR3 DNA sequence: TGTGCCAGCAGCTTCGCCAGCGTGGGCACCTACGAGCAGTACTTC.

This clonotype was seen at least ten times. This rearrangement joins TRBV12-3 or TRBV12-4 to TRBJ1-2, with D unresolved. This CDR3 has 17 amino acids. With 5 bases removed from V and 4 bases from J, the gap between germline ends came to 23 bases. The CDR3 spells CASSTPGLLSLSYGYTF. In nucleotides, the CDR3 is TGTGCCAGCAGTACCCCGGGTCTCCTATCCCTGAGCTATGGCTACACCTTC.

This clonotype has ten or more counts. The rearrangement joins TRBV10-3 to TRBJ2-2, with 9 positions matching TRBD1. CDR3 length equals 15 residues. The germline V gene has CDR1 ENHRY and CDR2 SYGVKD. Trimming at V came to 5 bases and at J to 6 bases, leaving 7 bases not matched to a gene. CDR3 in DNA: TGTGCCATCAGTCAGGGACAGGGCTCTTCCGGGGAGCTGTTTTTT. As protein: CAISQGQGSSGELFF.

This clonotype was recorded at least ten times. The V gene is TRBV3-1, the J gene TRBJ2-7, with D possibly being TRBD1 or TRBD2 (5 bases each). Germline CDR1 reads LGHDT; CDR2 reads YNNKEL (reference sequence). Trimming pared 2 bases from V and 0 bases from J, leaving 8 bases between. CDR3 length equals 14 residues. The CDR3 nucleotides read TGTGCCAGCAGCCAACGGGGCACCTCCTACGAGCAGTACTTC. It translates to CASSQRGTSYEQYF.

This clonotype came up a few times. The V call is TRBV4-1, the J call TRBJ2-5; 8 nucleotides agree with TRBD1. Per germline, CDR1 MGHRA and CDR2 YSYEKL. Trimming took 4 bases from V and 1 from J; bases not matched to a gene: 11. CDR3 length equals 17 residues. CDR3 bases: TGCGCCAGCAGCCGACGTCCGGACAGGGTAGTCCAAGAGACCCAGTACTTC. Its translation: CASSRRPDRVVQETQYF.